This TCR beta chain was obtained from a study of cytomegalovirus exposure and HLA in healthy donors. PCR primers comprised 60 Vbeta and 13 Jbeta primers. Sequenced by immunoSEQ multiplex PCR; TCRdb stores in-frame clones only, minus some. This table has 90,000 to 100,000 clones, about 74% appearing once. As to this clone: Antigen specificity is unknown.

Samples came from healthy bone marrow donors. The CDR3 has 11 amino acids. Germline V gene sequence: CDR1 SNHLY, CDR2 FYNNEI. V was clipped by 7 bases and J by 3 bases, with 6 bases between them. Whole-study results and caveats: Follow-up analysis later connected one missense variant in DCLRE1C with trimming of TCR beta V- and J-genes. The productive fraction for most TCR beta V segments was about 87% or about 30% in an earlier analysis.

This sequence joins TRBV2 and TRBJ2-5; D is perhaps TRBD1 (6 bases). Sequenced input: PBMCs. The sequence was collected from a man aged 60 to 75 in good health and CMV-seropositive. Written as DNA, the CDR3 is TGTGCCAGCACAGGGGAAGAGACCCAGTACTTC. This gives the protein CASTGEETQYF.